Shown below are 25 T cell receptor beta chains from a single sample sequenced in a study of identical twins. Each CDR3 protein is one row after TCRdb ran MiXCR on the 5' RACE reads. The sample records 640,000 or so distinct CDR3 sequences, around 6.1% being singletons. The sequenced material came from naive T cells sorted from blood. Source of these receptors: a man aged 18 to 35 in good health.

This clonotype was seen a handful of times. The chain combines TRBV6-1 with TRBJ1-1; TRBD1 agrees at 9 bases. Germline CDR1 reads MNHNS; CDR2 reads SASEGT. The CDR3 totals 14 residues. V trimming: 8 bases; J trimming: 5 bases; junction bases outside the gene matches: 9. CDR3 residues: CASCSQGARTEAFF. The CDR3 nucleotides are TGTGCCAGCTGCTCACAGGGGGCGCGGACTGAAGCTTTCTTT.

This chain connects TRBV11-2 to TRBJ2-1; 13 nucleotides agree with TRBD2. The CDR3 runs 22 residues. J was trimmed by 7 bases and V by 0 bases; bases with no gene match: 21. Germline lookup yields CDR1 SGHAT and CDR2 FQNNGV. For the CDR3, the DNA is TGTGCCAGCAGCTTAGATGTATCCCAAGGGGGCTCACTAGCGGGAGGGCTGAATGAGCAGTTCTTC. Its translation: CASSLDVSQGGSLAGGLNEQFF.

This clonotype was recorded many times. The CDR3 sequence: CSVEGSDRSSYNEQFF. CDR3 bases: TGCAGCGTTGAAGGTTCAGATCGGAGCTCCTACAATGAGCAGTTCTTC. This rearrangement joins TRBV29-1 to TRBJ2-1; D not resolved. The CDR3 is made up of 16 amino acids. Germline loops: CDR1 SQVTM, CDR2 ANQGSEA. V shed 1 base and J shed 0 bases, with 13 bases lying between them.

This clonotype came up many times. The V and J genes are TRBV20-1 and TRBJ1-6; D call uncertain. Looked up from germline, CDR1 is DFQATT and CDR2 is SNEGSKA (reference sequence). Trimming pared 0 bases from V and 7 bases from J, leaving 4 bases between. The CDR3 contains 12 residues. The CDR3 nucleotides read TGCAGTGCTAGAGATGAAAATTCACCCCTCCACTTT. This gives the protein CSARDENSPLHF.

The rearrangement links TRBV5-1 to TRBJ2-3, with D possibly TRBD2 on 6 matching bases. Trimming shortened V by 5 bases and J by 2 bases, and 12 bases separated the two germline ends. There are 14 residues in the CDR3. In germline, CDR1 is SGHRS, CDR2 YFSETQ. CDR3 amino acids: CASSGAGYTDTQYF. In DNA, the CDR3 is TGCGCCAGCAGTGGAGCGGGCTACACAGATACGCAGTATTTT.

This clonotype was picked up a small number of times. V and J are TRBV4-1 and TRBJ1-2; the match to TRBD1 covers 9 bases. J was trimmed by 5 bases and V by 1 base; bases with no gene match: 5. The CDR3 is 15 residues long. Germline-derived CDR1 and CDR2 are MGHRA and YSYEKL. CDR3 DNA sequence: TGCGCCAGCAGCCAAGCGGACAGGGGACCGTATGGCTACACCTTC. It codes for CASSQADRGPYGYTF.

V is TRBV19 and J is TRBJ2-1; D ambiguous. The CDR3 extends over 13 amino acids. The V end lost 1 base, the J end lost 10 bases, and 11 bases lay between the germline ends. From germline, CDR1 is LNHDA and CDR2 SQIVND (reference sequence). CDR3 nucleotides: TGTGCCAGTAGTATAGTACCCACCGCAGAGCAGTTCTTC. It codes for CASSIVPTAEQFF.

The genes are TRBV6-1 and TRBJ2-1; 9 positions agree with TRBD2. The V and J ends lost 6 bases and 9 bases, in that order; junction bases with no gene match: 12. Germline CDR1 and CDR2: MNHNS and SASEGT. This CDR3 is 15 amino acids long. The CDR3 nucleotides read TGTGCCAGCAGCCGCGGGGTAGCGGGAGAGGGTGAGCAGTTCTTC. It codes for CASSRGVAGEGEQFF.

This clonotype has more than one count but fewer than ten. This chain uses TRBV5-5 with TRBJ2-7; 7 nucleotides align to TRBD2. The CDR3 covers 15 residues. The ends lost 3 bases at V and 3 bases at J; junction bases unmatched: 9. Germline V CDR1 and CDR2: SGHKS, YYEKEE (reference sequence). The CDR3: CASSSSGGGFYEQYF. CDR3 bases: TGTGCCAGCAGCTCCAGTGGGGGGGGATTCTACGAGCAGTACTTC. Complete variable domain (other parts from reference TRBV5-5 and TRBJ2-7): DAGVTQSPTHLIKTRGQQVTLRCSPISGHKSVSWYQQVLGQGPQFIFQYYEKEERGRGNFPDRFSARQFPNYSSELNVNALLLGDSALYLCASSSSGGGFYEQYFGPGTRLTVT.

In this sample, this clonotype turned up many times. V is TRBV6-5 and J is TRBJ1-3, with D hard to call. Trimming removed 3 bases from V and 2 bases from J, with 11 bases in between. Germline CDR1 MNHEY, CDR2 SVGAGI. The CDR3 is 15 amino acids. The CDR3 DNA sequence: TGTGCCAGCAGTTATGCCAGGAACCCTGGAAACACCATATATTTT. This translates into CASSYARNPGNTIYF.

Only a few counts were recorded for this clonotype. The V call is TRBV12-3 or TRBV12-4, the J call TRBJ2-5; possibly TRBD2 for D (6 bases). V was pared by 6 bases and J by 7 bases, with 9 bases between. This CDR3 is built from 11 residues. CDR3 protein: CASSAGGTQYF. As DNA, the CDR3 is TGTGCCAGCAGCGCCGGGGGGACCCAGTACTTC.

This clonotype was seen a handful of times. This chain links TRBV5-5 with TRBJ2-3; 16 nucleotides align to TRBD2. The CDR3 has 17 residues. J gave up 1 base and V 4 bases, and 3 bases lay outside the gene matches. Germline loops: CDR1 SGHKS, CDR2 YYEKEE (reference sequence). CDR3 loop: CASSHGTSGRGTDTQYF. CDR3 nucleotide sequence: TGTGCCAGCAGCCACGGGACTAGCGGGAGGGGCACAGATACGCAGTATTTT. The whole variable domain, filled in from reference TRBV5-5 and TRBJ2-3, reads DAGVTQSPTHLIKTRGQQVTLRCSPISGHKSVSWYQQVLGQGPQFIFQYYEKEERGRGNFPDRFSARQFPNYSSELNVNALLLGDSALYLCASSHGTSGRGTDTQYFGPGTRLTVL.

This clonotype was recorded many times. At one end the junction does not follow the germline gene, possibly because of a read error. The genes are TRBV5-1 and TRBJ2-7, with D maybe TRBD2 (5 bases). Germline CDR1 reads SGHRS; CDR2 reads YFSETQ. The CDR3 is made up of 12 amino acids. CDR3 sequence: CASSGSSYEQYF. For the CDR3, the DNA is TGTGCCAGCAGTGGGAGCTCCTACGAGCAGTACTTC.

This chain joins TRBV20-1 and TRBJ1-1; TRBD1 matches 7 bases. CDR1 DFQATT and CDR2 SNEGSKA come from the germline V gene (reference sequence). The CDR3 sequence is 15 residues long. Trimming removed 0 bases from V and 0 bases from J; junction bases left unmatched: 4. This CDR3 reads CSAREHGTVNTEAFF. In DNA form, the CDR3 reads TGCAGTGCTAGAGAACATGGGACAGTGAACACTGAAGCTTTCTTT.

This clonotype has more than one count but fewer than ten. The chain has TRBV9 and TRBJ1-1, with D tentatively TRBD1 (6 bases). The CDR3 extends over 14 amino acids. CDR1 SGDLS and CDR2 YYNGEE come from the germline V gene. Trimming pared 4 bases from V and 3 bases from J, leaving 13 bases between. The CDR3 DNA is TGTGCCAGCAGCCCGTACAACAGGGACACTGAAGCTTTCTTT. As protein: CASSPYNRDTEAFF.

This clonotype was detected many times. V and J are TRBV3-1 and TRBJ2-1; TRBD2 aligns across 9 bases. Germline CDR1 is LGHDT and CDR2 is YNNKEL (reference sequence). CDR3 length: 12 amino acids. The junction had 7 bases not matched to a gene; V was cut back by 6 bases and J by 13 bases. Here the CDR3 reads CASREGAGGQFF. In DNA form, the CDR3 reads TGTGCCAGCAGGGAGGGAGCGGGAGGTCAGTTCTTC.

This rearrangement joins TRBV20-1 to TRBJ1-6, with D perhaps matching TRBD1 (5 bases). V dropped 0 bases and J dropped 7 bases, with 16 bases sitting between them. Germline V gene sequence: CDR1 DFQATT, CDR2 SNEGSKA (reference sequence). The CDR3 consists of 16 residues. CDR3 DNA sequence: TGCAGTGCTAGAGATAGTCGGAGGGGTGGGAATTCACCCCTCCACTTT. Protein sequence: CSARDSRRGGNSPLHF.

To note about this clonotype: Since a much larger clone is just one base distant, this may be a read error. The chain joins TRBV4-1 to TRBJ2-7; TRBD1 matches 8 bases. This CDR3 spans 15 amino acids. Per the germline V gene, CDR1 is MGHRA and CDR2 is YSYEKL. Trimming removed 3 bases from V and 4 bases from J; junction bases left unmatched: 8. CDR3 DNA: TGCGCCAGCAGCCAGGGCTCGGACAGGGCTTACGAGCAGTACTTC. Translated: CASSQGSDRAYEQYF.

This clonotype has more than one count but fewer than ten. V gene TRBV12-3 or TRBV12-4 combines with J gene TRBJ2-3, with 13 nucleotides matching TRBD2. The CDR3 is 21 residues long. Trimming at V came to 3 bases and at J to 0 bases, leaving 15 bases not matched to a gene. The CDR3 nucleotides read TGTGCCAGCAGTTTCACGCTACCGGGGACTAGCGGGGATCCTAGCACAGATACGCAGTATTTT. Translation: CASSFTLPGTSGDPSTDTQYF.

This clonotype showed up just a few times. V usage is TRBV29-1 and J usage is TRBJ2-6; D ambiguous. V lost 5 bases, J lost 1 base, and 3 bases lay in between. Germline-derived CDR1 and CDR2 are SQVTM and ANQGSEA. This CDR3 spans 12 amino acids. CDR3 coding DNA: TGCAGCGTTTTATCTGGGGCCAACGTCCTGACTTTC. It is translated as CSVLSGANVLTF.

CDR3 region: CASGGTAHETDTQYF. The CDR3 nucleotides are TGTGCCAGCGGCGGGACAGCCCATGAAACAGATACGCAGTATTTT. The gene calls are TRBV4-2 and TRBJ2-3; weak D call: TRBD1 (7 bases). This CDR3 contains 15 residues. The V end lost 8 bases, the J end lost 3 bases, and 18 bases lay between the germline ends. In germline, CDR1 is LGHNA, CDR2 YNFKEQ.

This clonotype has a count of ten or more. This chain links TRBV7-3 with TRBJ1-1; D remains unclear. Germline CDR1 reads SGHTA; CDR2 reads FQGTGA. CDR3 length: 13 residues. V was pared by 1 base and J by 9 bases, with 12 bases between. The CDR3 DNA is TGTGCCAGCAGCTTAAATCTTCACAGTCAAGCTTTCTTT. Residues: CASSLNLHSQAFF.

The chain has TRBV20-1 and TRBJ1-2; tentative D call: TRBD1 (6 bases). The V and J ends lost 0 bases and 4 bases respectively, with 18 bases between them. Germline V CDR1 and CDR2: DFQATT, SNEGSKA (reference sequence). There are 16 residues in the CDR3. The CDR3 loop is CSARDQSGGRGYGYTF. Here the CDR3 DNA reads TGCAGTGCTAGAGATCAGAGTGGGGGGCGCGGCTATGGCTACACCTTC.

This clonotype occurred many times. The rearrangement uses TRBV7-2 and TRBJ2-7, with TRBD1 matching over 9 bases. CDR3 size: 14 residues. Germline CDR1 SGHTA, CDR2 FQGNSA. V shed 3 bases and J 2 bases; nucleotides not matched to a gene: 2. The CDR3 here is CASSLDRGPYEQYF. The CDR3 nucleotides are TGTGCCAGCAGCTTGGACAGGGGCCCCTACGAGCAGTACTTC.

In this sample, this clonotype turned up many times. The rearrangement uses TRBV12-3 or TRBV12-4 and TRBJ2-2, with D unclear. There are 16 residues in the CDR3. Trimming shortened V by 6 bases and J by 7 bases, and 21 bases separated the two germline ends. CDR3 sequence (DNA): TGTGCCAGCAGACCTAGGCTTGTGAATAATGACGGGGAGCTGTTTTTT. Translated: CASRPRLVNNDGELFF.